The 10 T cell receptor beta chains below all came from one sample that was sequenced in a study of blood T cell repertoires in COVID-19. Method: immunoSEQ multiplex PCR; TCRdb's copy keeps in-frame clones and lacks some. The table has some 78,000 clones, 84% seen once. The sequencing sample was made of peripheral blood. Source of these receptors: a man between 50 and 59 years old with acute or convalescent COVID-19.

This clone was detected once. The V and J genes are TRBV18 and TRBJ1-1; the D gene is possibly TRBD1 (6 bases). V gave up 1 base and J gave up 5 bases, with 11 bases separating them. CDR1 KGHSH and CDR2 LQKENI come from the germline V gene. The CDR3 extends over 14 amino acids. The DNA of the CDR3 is TGTGCCAGCTCACCACAGGGAGGGGGGACTGAAGCTTTCTTT. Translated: CASSPQGGGTEAFF.

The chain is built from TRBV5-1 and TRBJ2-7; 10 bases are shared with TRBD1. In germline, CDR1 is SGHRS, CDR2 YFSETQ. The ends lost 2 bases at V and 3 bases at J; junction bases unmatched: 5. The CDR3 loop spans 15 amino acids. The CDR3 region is CASSLRDRGYYEQYF. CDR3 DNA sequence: TGCGCCAGCAGCTTACGGGACAGGGGTTACTACGAGCAGTACTTC.

This CDR3 is CASQPGGRPEAFF. In DNA, the CDR3 is TGTGCCAGCCAACCGGGGGGAAGGCCTGAAGCTTTCTTT. J is TRBJ1-1 and V is TRBV6-6; possibly TRBD1 for D (5 bases). Germline CDR1 MNHNY, CDR2 SVGAGI (reference sequence). V gave up 8 bases and J gave up 6 bases, with 16 bases separating them. CDR3 length: 13 amino acids.

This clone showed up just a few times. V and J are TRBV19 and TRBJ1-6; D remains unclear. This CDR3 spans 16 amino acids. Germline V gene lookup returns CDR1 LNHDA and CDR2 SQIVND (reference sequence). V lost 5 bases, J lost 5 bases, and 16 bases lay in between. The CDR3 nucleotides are TGTGCCAGTAGTCCACACAGTACCCTTAATAATTCACCCCTCCACTTT. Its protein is CASSPHSTLNNSPLHF.

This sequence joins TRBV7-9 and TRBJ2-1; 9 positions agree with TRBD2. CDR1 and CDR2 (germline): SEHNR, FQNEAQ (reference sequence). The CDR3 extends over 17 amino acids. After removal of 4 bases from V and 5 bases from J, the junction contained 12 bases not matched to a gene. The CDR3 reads CASSSPNVAGANNEQFF. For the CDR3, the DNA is TGTGCCAGCAGCTCGCCTAACGTAGCGGGAGCGAACAATGAGCAGTTCTTC.

This chain's CDR3 is CASSPGGVQETQYF. CDR3 in DNA: TGTGCCAGCAGCCCAGGGGGAGTTCAAGAGACCCAGTACTTC. The chain is built from TRBV13 and TRBJ2-5; 7 bases match TRBD1. Germline V gene lookup returns CDR1 PRHDT and CDR2 FYEKMQ (reference sequence). The V segment lost 5 bases and the J segment 2 bases; nucleotides outside the gene matches: 5. CDR3 size: 14 residues.

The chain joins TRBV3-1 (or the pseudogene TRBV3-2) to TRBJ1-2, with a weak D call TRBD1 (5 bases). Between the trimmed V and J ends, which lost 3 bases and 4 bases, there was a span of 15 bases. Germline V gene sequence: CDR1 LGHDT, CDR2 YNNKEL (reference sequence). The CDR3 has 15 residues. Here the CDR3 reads CASSHFTGPSYGYTF. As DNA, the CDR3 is TGTGCCAGCAGCCATTTTACAGGACCGTCCTATGGCTACACCTTC.

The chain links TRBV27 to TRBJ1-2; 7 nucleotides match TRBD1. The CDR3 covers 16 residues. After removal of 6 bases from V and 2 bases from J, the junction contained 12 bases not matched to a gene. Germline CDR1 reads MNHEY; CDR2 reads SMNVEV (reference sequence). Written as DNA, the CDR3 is TGTGCCAGCAGCCAAAACTTACAGGGGAGCAACTATGGCTACACCTTC. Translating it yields CASSQNLQGSNYGYTF.

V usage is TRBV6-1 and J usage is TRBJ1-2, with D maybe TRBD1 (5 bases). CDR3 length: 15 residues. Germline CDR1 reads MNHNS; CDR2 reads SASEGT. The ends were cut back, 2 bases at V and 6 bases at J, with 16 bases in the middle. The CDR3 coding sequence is TGTGCCAGCAGTGAACGGTTTTTGGAGACAGATGGCTACACCTTC. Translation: CASSERFLETDGYTF.

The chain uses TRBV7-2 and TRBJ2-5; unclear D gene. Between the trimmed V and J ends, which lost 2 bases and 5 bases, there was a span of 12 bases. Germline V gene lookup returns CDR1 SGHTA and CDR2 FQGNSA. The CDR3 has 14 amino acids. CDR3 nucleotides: TGTGCCAGCAGCTTACGCTATACCGCGGAGACCCAGTACTTC. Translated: CASSLRYTAETQYF.